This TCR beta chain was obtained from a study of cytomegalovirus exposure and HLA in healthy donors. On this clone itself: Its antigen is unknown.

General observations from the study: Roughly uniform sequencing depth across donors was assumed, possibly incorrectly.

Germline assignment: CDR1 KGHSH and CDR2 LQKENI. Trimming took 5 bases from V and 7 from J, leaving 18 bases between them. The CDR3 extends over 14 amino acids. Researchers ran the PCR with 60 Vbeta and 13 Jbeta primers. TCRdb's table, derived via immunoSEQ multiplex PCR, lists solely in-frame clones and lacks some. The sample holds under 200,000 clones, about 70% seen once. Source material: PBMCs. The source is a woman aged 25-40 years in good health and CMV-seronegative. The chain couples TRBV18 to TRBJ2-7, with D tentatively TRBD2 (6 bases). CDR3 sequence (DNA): TGTGCCAGCTCAGTAGGCGGGGATGCGGGGGAGCAGTACTTC. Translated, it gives CASSVGGDAGEQYF.